A single count supports the clone carrying this TCR beta chain. Libraries were prepared by immunoSEQ multiplex PCR; TCRdb keeps only in-frame clonotypes and omits some of them. This table holds about 68,000 clones, 70% to 85% found once. This entry comes from a study of OX40 agonist ivuxolimab in advanced cancers. The CDR3 loop spans 15 amino acids. V lost 8 bases to trimming and J lost 1 base; unmatched junction nucleotides: 9. Germline V lookup: CDR1 SNHLY, CDR2 FYNNEI. This sample comprised CD4+ or CD8+ T cells sorted from blood, obtained in a trial of the OX40 agonist ivuxolimab. The chain combines TRBV2 with TRBJ2-3, with TRBD2 matching 7 bases. The clonotype comes from an adult with an advanced solid tumor such as melanoma, head and neck, liver or kidney cancer. The CDR3 loop reads CASGAGLAGTDTQYF. As DNA, the CDR3 is TGTGCCAGCGGTGCGGGGCTAGCGGGCACAGATACGCAGTATTTT. Full variable domain (remainder filled in from reference TRBV2 and TRBJ2-3): EPEVTQTPSHQVTQMGQEVILRCVPISNHLYFYWYRQILGQKVEFLVSFYNNEISEKSEIFDDQFSVERPDGSNFTLKIRSTKLEDSAMYFCASGAGLAGTDTQYFGPGTRLTVL.